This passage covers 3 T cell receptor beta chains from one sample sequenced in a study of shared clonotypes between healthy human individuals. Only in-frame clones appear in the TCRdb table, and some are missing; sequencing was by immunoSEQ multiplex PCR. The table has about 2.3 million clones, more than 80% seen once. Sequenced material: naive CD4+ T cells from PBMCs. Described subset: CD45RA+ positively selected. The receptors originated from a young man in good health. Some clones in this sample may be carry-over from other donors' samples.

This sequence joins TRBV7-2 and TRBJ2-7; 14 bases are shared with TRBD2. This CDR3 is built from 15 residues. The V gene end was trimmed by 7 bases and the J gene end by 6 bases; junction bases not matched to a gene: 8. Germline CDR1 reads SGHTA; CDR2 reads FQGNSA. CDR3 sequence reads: CASTMGLAGVAEQYF. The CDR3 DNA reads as TGTGCCAGCACCATGGGACTAGCGGGAGTTGCCGAGCAGTACTTC.

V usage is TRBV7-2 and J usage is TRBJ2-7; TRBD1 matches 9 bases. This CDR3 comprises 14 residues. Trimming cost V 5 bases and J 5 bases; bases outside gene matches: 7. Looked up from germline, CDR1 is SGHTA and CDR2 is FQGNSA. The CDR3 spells CASSQDRGSHEQYF. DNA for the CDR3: TGTGCCAGCAGCCAGGACAGGGGAAGCCACGAGCAGTACTTC. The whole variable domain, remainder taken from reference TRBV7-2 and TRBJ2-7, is GAGVSQSPSNKVTEKGKDVELRCDPISGHTALYWYRQSLGQGLEFLIYFQGNSAPDKSGLPSDRFSAERTGGSVSTLTIQRTQQEDSAVYLCASSQDRGSHEQYFGPGTRLTVT.

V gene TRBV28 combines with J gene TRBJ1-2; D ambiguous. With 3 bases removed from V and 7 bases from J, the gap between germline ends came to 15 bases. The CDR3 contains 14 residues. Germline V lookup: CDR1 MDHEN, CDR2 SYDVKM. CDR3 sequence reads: CASSLLAPGGGYTF. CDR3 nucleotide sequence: TGTGCCAGCAGTTTGCTGGCCCCCGGAGGTGGCTACACCTTC.